Listed below are T cell receptor beta chains from one sample, sequenced in a study of shared T cell receptors in the human thymus. TCRdb's table, derived via immunoSEQ multiplex PCR, lists solely in-frame clones and lacks some. The sample carries 700,000 or so clones, 80% to 90% recorded once. This same sample was also taken into another study, of human thymus T cells.

The sample taken for sequencing was thymocytes. These receptors were obtained from a girl under two years old with a congenital heart defect. Each CDR3 is given with its conserved first and last residue. The D gene is left open where the match is weak. A clone size is listed for some rows: how often the clone was seen (once, few, many), or a class if it is expanded.

V gene	J gene	D gene	clone size	CDR3 DNA	CDR3 protein
TRBV29-1	TRBJ2-7	TRBD1	-	TGCAGCGTGACAGGGGTTCTATCCTACGAGCAGTACTTC	CSVTGVLSYEQYF
TRBV4-1	TRBJ1-5	-	-	TGCGCCAGCAGCCAAGATCGGGGAGGACCCCAGCATTTT	CASSQDRGGPQHF
TRBV9	TRBJ1-2	TRBD1	few	TGTGCCAGCAGCGTAGGGACAGGGTTGTTTGGCTACACCTTC	CASSVGTGLFGYTF
TRBV30	TRBJ1-2	-	-	TGTGCCTGGAGCACTACAGGGTTCGGTGGCTACACCTTC	CAWSTTGFGGYTF
TRBV10-1	TRBJ2-7	-	-	TGCGCCAGCGCACGCCTGGGGGGTCCTAATTTCCACGAGCAGTACTTC	CASARLGGPNFHEQYF
TRBV5-1	TRBJ2-7	TRBD1	-	TGCGCCAGCATCCCGTCCTCGGGACAGGGATCCGAGCAGTACTTC	CASIPSSGQGSEQYF
TRBV25-1	TRBJ1-2	TRBD1	few	TGTGCCAGCAGTGGGGAGGAGACAGGGGATGGCTACACCTTC	CASSGEETGDGYTF
TRBV5-1	TRBJ2-1	TRBD1	-	TGCGCCAGCAGCCGATGGACAGGGAAATCCTACAATGAGCAGTTCTTC	CASSRWTGKSYNEQFF
TRBV5-4	TRBJ1-1	TRBD1	-	TGTGCCAGCAGCTCTCGACAGGGTTTCAACACTGAAGCTTTCTTT	CASSSRQGFNTEAFF
TRBV7-9	TRBJ2-3	TRBD2	-	TGTGCCAGCAGCCTTCTTACTAGCGGGGGGGAAACCAGGACAGATACGCAGTATTTT	CASSLLTSGGETRTDTQYF
TRBV10-1	TRBJ2-7	TRBD1	-	TGCGCCAGCAGTGAGCGGGACAGAGGTGACGAGCAGTACTTC	CASSERDRGDEQYF
TRBV6-1	TRBJ1-6	-	-	TGTGCCAGCAGTGACGACCGGGAGGGTAATTCACCCCTCCACTTT	CASSDDREGNSPLHF
TRBV6-1	TRBJ2-3	-	-	TGTGCCAGCGGGCACAGGACGGTAGATACGCAGTATTTT	CASGHRTVDTQYF
TRBV6-5	TRBJ2-2	-	-	TGTGCCAGCAGTTACGGGCAGGGGGGCGGGGAGCTGTTTTTT	CASSYGQGGGELFF
TRBV15	TRBJ1-5	TRBD1	-	TGTGCCACCAGCAGAGATCATTTAAAGGGGGCTGGCAATCAGCCCCAGCATTTT	CATSRDHLKGAGNQPQHF
TRBV5-1	TRBJ1-2	-	-	TGCGCCAGCAGCCCCAAGGGGGATCCCCCCTATGGCTACACCTTC	CASSPKGDPPYGYTF
TRBV2	TRBJ2-5	-	-	TGTGCCAGCAGGGCGCGGCTAGGGAGAGGGTACCAAGAGACCCAGTACTTC	CASRARLGRGYQETQYF
TRBV6-5	TRBJ1-1	TRBD1	-	TGTGCCAGCAGACTTTACAGGGGATGGGACACTGAAGCTTTCTTT	CASRLYRGWDTEAFF
TRBV6-5	TRBJ1-4	-	-	TGTGCCACCCAGAGAGGAACTAATGAAAAACTGTTTTTT	CATQRGTNEKLFF
TRBV20-1	TRBJ1-2	-	-	TGCAGTGCCCCGTTCGGGGGTAGCTACACCTTC	CSAPFGGSYTF
TRBV27	TRBJ2-2	-	-	TGTGCCAGCAGTTTATCAACCCAACCCAGGGCCGGGGAGCTGTTTTTT	CASSLSTQPRAGELFF
TRBV5-1	TRBJ1-1	-	-	TGCGCCAGCAGCTTGGTTCAAGTGCGGGGTCTGCTGAACACTGAAGCTTTCTTT	CASSLVQVRGLLNTEAFF
TRBV5-5	TRBJ1-2	-	-	TGTGCCAGCAGCCAGTCCGATGGCTACACCTTC	CASSQSDGYTF
TRBV6-1	TRBJ1-1	-	few	TGTGCCAGCAGTGAAGCGAACGGGGGTAAGACTTTCTTT	CASSEANGGKTFF
TRBV5-6	TRBJ2-7	TRBD2	-	TGTGCCAGCAGCGGGAGGGTGGGGACTAATTCCCTAGACTCCTACGAGCAGTACTTC	CASSGRVGTNSLDSYEQYF
TRBV7-2	TRBJ2-5	-	few	TGTGCCAGCAGCTTAGATGACGGACGGCCGCGGGACCAAGAGACCCAGTACTTC	CASSLDDGRPRDQETQYF
TRBV29-1	TRBJ2-2	-	-	TGCAGCGTTGAAGTGCCCCCGACTTTACGTGACACCGGGGAGCTGTTTTTT	CSVEVPPTLRDTGELFF
TRBV29-1	TRBJ2-7	TRBD1	-	TGCAGCGTGGGACAGCCGAATTCCTACGAGCAGTACTTC	CSVGQPNSYEQYF
TRBV5-1	TRBJ2-1	-	-	TGCGCCAGCAGCGTAGAATGGGCTAAGAGGGTTTCCTACAATGAGCAGTTCTTC	CASSVEWAKRVSYNEQFF
TRBV11-2	TRBJ2-3	TRBD1	-	TGTGCCAGCAGCCTCCCCGGACAGGGTAGCACAGATACGCAGTATTTT	CASSLPGQGSTDTQYF
TRBV6-1	TRBJ1-1	-	-	TGTGCCAGCACCATAGCCGGTTTTGGAGCTTTCTTT	CASTIAGFGAFF
TRBV5-1	TRBJ2-2	-	-	TGCGCCAGCAGCTTGGGGGCCCCCCCCACCGGGGAGCTGTTTTTT	CASSLGAPPTGELFF
TRBV12-5	TRBJ2-2	-	-	TGTGCTAGTGGTCTACCCGGACAGCCACGAAGGAGCACCGGGGAGCTGTTTTTT	CASGLPGQPRRSTGELFF
TRBV4-1	TRBJ2-2	-	few	TGCGCCAGCAGCCAAGGGGACACAGACACCGGGGAGCTGTTTTTT	CASSQGDTDTGELFF
TRBV5-4	TRBJ1-2	-	-	TGTGCCAGCAGCTTGGATCCGCCAGGCTCCTATGGCTACACCTTC	CASSLDPPGSYGYTF
TRBV5-5	TRBJ2-3	TRBD2	-	TGTGCCAGCAGCTCATGCCTAGCGGGGGATGGAGATACGCAGTATTTT	CASSSCLAGDGDTQYF
TRBV4-1	TRBJ1-6	TRBD1	-	TGCGCCAGCAGCTCCGCGGTAGGGCAGGGGGATTCACCCCTCCACTTT	CASSSAVGQGDSPLHF
TRBV19	TRBJ1-2	-	-	TGTGCCAGTAACGGTCGGTCTGCAGGGATGATCTATGGCTACACCTTC	CASNGRSAGMIYGYTF
TRBV5-6	TRBJ1-4	-	-	TGTGCCAGCAGCTCACTGCTGGGCAGGGGTAGGGAAAAACTGTTTTTT	CASSSLLGRGREKLFF
TRBV7-9	TRBJ2-1	-	-	TGTGCCAGCAGCTCGCCTCTATTAAACAATGAGCAGTTCTTC	CASSSPLLNNEQFF
TRBV2	TRBJ2-5	TRBD2	-	TGTGCCAGCAGCCACCGCCCGGGGACTAGCGGGTCTACGACCCAGTACTTC	CASSHRPGTSGSTTQYF
TRBV28	TRBJ1-5	TRBD1	-	TGTGCCAGCAGACTGGGACAGGGGCTCGTGGGCAATCAGCCCCAGCATTTT	CASRLGQGLVGNQPQHF
TRBV27	TRBJ2-1	TRBD1	-	TGTGCCAGCAGTTTAAGGAACGAATCCGGGACAGGGCATGACAATGAGCAGTTCTTC	CASSLRNESGTGHDNEQFF
TRBV7-6	TRBJ1-2	-	few	TGTGCCAGCAGCTTACTGGGAGGGGATGGCTACACCTTC	CASSLLGGDGYTF
TRBV29-1	TRBJ1-4	-	few	TGCAGCGTTGTGATCGGAGGCTCCGAGGGTCGAAAACTGTTTTTT	CSVVIGGSEGRKLFF
TRBV5-6	TRBJ1-1	-	-	TGTGCCAGCACCTCCCTCTCCACTGAAGCTTTCTTT	CASTSLSTEAFF
TRBV7-2	TRBJ1-4	-	-	TGTGCCAGCAGCGAAGCCCTAACGGGAAGGAGTGCTGAAAAACTGTTTTTT	CASSEALTGRSAEKLFF
TRBV5-1	TRBJ2-3	-	-	TGCGCCAGCAGCTTGGTTACAGGGTGGACGACAGATACGCAGTATTTT	CASSLVTGWTTDTQYF
TRBV4-3	TRBJ1-3	TRBD1	-	TGCGCCAGCAGCCAAGAGAGACAGGGGATTTACTCTGGAAACACCATATATTTT	CASSQERQGIYSGNTIYF
TRBV11-3	TRBJ2-7	TRBD2	-	TGTGCCAGCAGCTTAACCCCGGGACTAAGGTACGAGCAGTACTTC	CASSLTPGLRYEQYF
TRBV6-1	TRBJ1-2	TRBD1	-	TGTGCCAGCGACAGGGGGCTCTATGGCTACACCTTC	CASDRGLYGYTF
TRBV6-1	TRBJ1-1	-	-	TGTGCCAGCAGTGAAGTCAGGGGTTTCCCAATGAACACTGAAGCTTTCTTT	CASSEVRGFPMNTEAFF
TRBV6-4	TRBJ2-5	TRBD2	-	TGTGCCAGCAGATTACTAGCGGGGGGAGATCCTGATCAAGAGACCCAGTACTTC	CASRLLAGGDPDQETQYF
TRBV28	TRBJ1-2	-	-	TGTGCCAGCAGAGAGGGACAATCCCTCACCTTC	CASREGQSLTF
TRBV7-9	TRBJ2-6	TRBD2	-	TGTGCCAGCAGCTTTTGCGGGGGGGCCGGCTGCGGGGCCAACGTCCTGACTTTC	CASSFCGGAGCGANVLTF